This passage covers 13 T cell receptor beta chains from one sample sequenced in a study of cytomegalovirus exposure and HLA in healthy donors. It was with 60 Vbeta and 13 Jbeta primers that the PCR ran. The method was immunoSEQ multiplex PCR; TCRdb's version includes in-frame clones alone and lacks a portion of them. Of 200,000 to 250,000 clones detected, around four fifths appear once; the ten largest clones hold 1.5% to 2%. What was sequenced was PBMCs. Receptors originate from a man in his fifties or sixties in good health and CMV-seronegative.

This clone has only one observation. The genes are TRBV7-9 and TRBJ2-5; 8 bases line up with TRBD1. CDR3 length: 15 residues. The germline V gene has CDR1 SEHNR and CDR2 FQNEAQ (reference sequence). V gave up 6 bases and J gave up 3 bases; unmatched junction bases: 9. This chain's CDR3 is CASRGPQGAKETQYF. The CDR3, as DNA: TGTGCCAGCAGGGGGCCTCAGGGGGCGAAAGAGACCCAGTACTTC. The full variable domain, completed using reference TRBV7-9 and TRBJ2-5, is DTGVSQNPRHKITKRGQNVTFRCDPISEHNRLYWYRQTLGQGPEFLTYFQNEAQLEKSRLLSDRFSAERPKGSFSTLEIQRTEQGDSAMYLCASRGPQGAKETQYFGPGTRLLVL.

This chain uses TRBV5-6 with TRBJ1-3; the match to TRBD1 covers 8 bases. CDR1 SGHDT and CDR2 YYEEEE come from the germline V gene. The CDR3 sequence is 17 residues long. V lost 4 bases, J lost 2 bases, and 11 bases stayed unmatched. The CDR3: CASSPLSGTGTGNTIYF. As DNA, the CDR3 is TGTGCCAGCAGCCCCCTCTCCGGGACAGGAACTGGAAACACCATATATTTT.

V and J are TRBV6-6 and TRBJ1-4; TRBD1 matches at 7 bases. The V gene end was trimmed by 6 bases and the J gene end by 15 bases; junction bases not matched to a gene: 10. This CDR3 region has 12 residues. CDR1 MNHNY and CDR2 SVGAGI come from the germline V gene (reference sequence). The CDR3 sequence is CASRTTGAGMFF. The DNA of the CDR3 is TGTGCCAGCAGAACAACAGGGGCCGGAATGTTTTTT.

The CDR3 region is CASSLTVNTEAFF. The CDR3 DNA is TGCGCCAGCAGTTTGACAGTGAACACTGAAGCTTTCTTT. This chain uses TRBV10-1 with TRBJ1-1, with D perhaps TRBD1 (5 bases). Trimming took off 5 bases at V and 0 bases at J, with 7 bases between the two ends. Per germline, CDR1 WNHNN and CDR2 SYGVQD (reference sequence). The CDR3 consists of 13 residues.

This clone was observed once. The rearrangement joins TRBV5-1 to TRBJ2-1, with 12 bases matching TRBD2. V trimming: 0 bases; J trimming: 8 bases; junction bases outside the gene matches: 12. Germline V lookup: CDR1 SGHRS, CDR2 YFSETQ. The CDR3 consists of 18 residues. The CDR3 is CASSLARYLAGGLDEQFF. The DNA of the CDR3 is TGCGCCAGCAGCTTGGCGAGATATCTAGCGGGAGGGCTCGATGAGCAGTTCTTC.

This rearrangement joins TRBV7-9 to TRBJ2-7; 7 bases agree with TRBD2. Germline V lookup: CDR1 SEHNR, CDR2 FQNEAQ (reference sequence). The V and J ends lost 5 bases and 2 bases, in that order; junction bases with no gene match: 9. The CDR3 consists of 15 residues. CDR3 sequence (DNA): TGTGCCAGCAGCCCAGACCTCAGCGGGGCCTACGAGCAGTACTTC. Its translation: CASSPDLSGAYEQYF.

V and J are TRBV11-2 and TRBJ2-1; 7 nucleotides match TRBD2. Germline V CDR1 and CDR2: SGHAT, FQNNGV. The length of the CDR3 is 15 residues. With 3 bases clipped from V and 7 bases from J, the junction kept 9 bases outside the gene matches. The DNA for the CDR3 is TGTGCCAGCAGCTTCTTGGCGGGAGTAGGTAATGAGCAGTTCTTC. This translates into CASSFLAGVGNEQFF.

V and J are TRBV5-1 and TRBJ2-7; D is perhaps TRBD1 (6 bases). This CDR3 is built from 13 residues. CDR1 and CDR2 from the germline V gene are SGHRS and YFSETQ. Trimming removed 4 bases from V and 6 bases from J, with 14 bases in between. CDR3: CASSTETGSEQYF. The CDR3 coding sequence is TGCGCCAGCAGCACAGAGACAGGCTCCGAGCAGTACTTC. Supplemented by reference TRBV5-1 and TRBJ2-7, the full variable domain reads KAGVTQTPRYLIKTRGQQVTLSCSPISGHRSVSWYQQTPGQGLQFLFEYFSETQRNKGNFPGRFSGRQFSNSRSEMNVSTLELGDSALYLCASSTETGSEQYFGPGTRLTVT.

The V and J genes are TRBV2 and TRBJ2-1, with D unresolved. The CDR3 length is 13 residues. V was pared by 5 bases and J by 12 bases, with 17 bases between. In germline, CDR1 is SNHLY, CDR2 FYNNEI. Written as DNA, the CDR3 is TGTGCCAGCAGTTCCTACCCAGCCCCAGGGCAGTTCTTC. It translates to CASSSYPAPGQFF.

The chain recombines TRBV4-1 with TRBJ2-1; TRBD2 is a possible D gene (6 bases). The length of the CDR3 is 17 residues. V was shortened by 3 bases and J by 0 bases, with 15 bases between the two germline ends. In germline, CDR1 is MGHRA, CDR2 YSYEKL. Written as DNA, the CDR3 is TGCGCCAGCAGCCACCCGGGACTCTTAAGCTCCTACAATGAGCAGTTCTTC. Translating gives CASSHPGLLSSYNEQFF.

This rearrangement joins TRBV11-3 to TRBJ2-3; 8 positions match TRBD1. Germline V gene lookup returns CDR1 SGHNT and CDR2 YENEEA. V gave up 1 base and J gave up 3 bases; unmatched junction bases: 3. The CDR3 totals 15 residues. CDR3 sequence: CASSLGRQGTDTQYF. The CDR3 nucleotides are TGTGCCAGCAGCTTAGGGAGACAGGGGACAGATACGCAGTATTTT.

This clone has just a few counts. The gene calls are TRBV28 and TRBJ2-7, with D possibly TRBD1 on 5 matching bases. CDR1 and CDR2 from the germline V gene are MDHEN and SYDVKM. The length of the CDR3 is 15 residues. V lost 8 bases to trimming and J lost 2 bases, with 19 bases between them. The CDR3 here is CASALASKGTYEQYF. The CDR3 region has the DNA TGTGCCAGCGCTCTGGCTAGTAAGGGGACCTACGAGCAGTACTTC.

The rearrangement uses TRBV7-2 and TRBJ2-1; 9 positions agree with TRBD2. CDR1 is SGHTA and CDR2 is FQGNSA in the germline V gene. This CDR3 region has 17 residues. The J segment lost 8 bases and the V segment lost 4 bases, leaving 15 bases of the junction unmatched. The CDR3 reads CASSSRWREGVADEQFF. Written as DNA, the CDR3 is TGTGCCAGCAGCTCGAGGTGGCGGGAGGGGGTTGCGGATGAGCAGTTCTTC.